The source of this TCR beta chain is a study of CD8 T cells in ankylosing spondylitis. General observations from the study: Disease-linked clones were found to be CD8+ and relatively rare in peripheral blood. Earlier authors reported some of these motif variants in reactive arthritis synovial fluid and blood. As reported, disease-linked clones showed significant enrichment in matched ankylosing spondylitis synovial fluid. Several highly homologous variants made up a TCR beta motif, and this motif appeared characteristic of ankylosing spondylitis blood.

Losses at the gene ends were 7 bases for V and 8 bases for J; bases not matched to a gene: 15. The CDR3 is made up of 15 amino acids. Regarding this clonotype: Its specificity is not known.

Libraries of TCR beta came from quantitative 5'-RACE with molecular barcodes. In TCRdb, the 5' RACE reads were re-called with MiXCR into one record per CDR3 protein. The data contain fewer than 400,000 distinct CDR3 sequences, about a fifth of them singletons. Sequencing used blood, either unsorted or a sorted T cell fraction (not recorded which). The chain joins TRBV12-3 or TRBV12-4 to TRBJ1-1; 8 bases line up with TRBD1. The sequence was obtained from a male donor with ankylosing spondylitis. The CDR3 protein is CASTLGPQGASEAFF. CDR3 DNA: TGTGCCAGCACCTTAGGCCCCCAGGGGGCTTCCGAAGCTTTCTTT.